Below, 6 T cell receptor beta chains from the same sample are listed, as sequenced in a study of OX40 agonist ivuxolimab in advanced cancers. Sequencing was performed with immunoSEQ multiplex PCR; in TCRdb, only in-frame clones are kept and a portion is missing. The repertoire consists of some 30,000 clones, with roughly 89% occurring once and the leading ten covering under 1%. Sequencing used CD4+ or CD8+ T cells sorted from blood, obtained in a trial of the OX40 agonist ivuxolimab. These receptors came from an adult with an advanced solid tumor such as melanoma, head and neck, liver or kidney cancer.

A single count supports this clone. This chain links TRBV28 with TRBJ2-2, with 10 bases that match TRBD1. The J segment lost 5 bases and the V segment lost 5 bases, leaving 5 bases of the junction unmatched. The CDR3 is made up of 15 amino acids. CDR1 is MDHEN and CDR2 is SYDVKM in the germline V gene. Written as DNA, the CDR3 is TGTGCCAGCAGTACCGGACAGGGGGTAACCGGGGAGCTGTTTTTT. Amino acid sequence: CASSTGQGVTGELFF.

This chain connects TRBV6-1 to TRBJ1-1, with D perhaps matching TRBD1 (5 bases). This CDR3 contains 13 residues. V was clipped by 2 bases and J by 5 bases, with 9 bases between them. CDR1 MNHNS and CDR2 SASEGT come from the germline V gene. This CDR3 is CASSETPGTEAFF. CDR3 nucleotide sequence: TGTGCCAGCAGTGAAACACCAGGGACTGAAGCTTTCTTT.

The chain has TRBV6-4 and TRBJ2-1; 8 nucleotides agree with TRBD1. This CDR3 has 15 amino acids. Germline V gene lookup returns CDR1 MRHNA and CDR2 SNTAGT. V shed 7 bases, J shed 0 bases, and the junction held 5 bases outside the gene matches. The CDR3 region is CASKRTGSSYNEQFF. In DNA, the CDR3 is TGTGCCAGCAAGCGGACAGGGAGCTCCTACAATGAGCAGTTCTTC.

CDR3 DNA: TGCGCCAGCAGCCCACACCAGGGGGCCCCCAGCACAGATACGCAGTATTTT. Residues: CASSPHQGAPSTDTQYF. V gene TRBV4-1 combines with J gene TRBJ2-3, with 8 nucleotides matching TRBD1. V lost 4 bases, J lost 0 bases, and 9 bases stayed unmatched. The CDR3 length is 17 residues. Per germline, CDR1 MGHRA and CDR2 YSYEKL.

The chain recombines TRBV9 with TRBJ2-7, with 7 nucleotides matching TRBD1. Losses at the gene ends were 5 bases for V and 2 bases for J; bases not matched to a gene: 1. CDR3 length: 12 residues. Germline loops: CDR1 SGDLS, CDR2 YYNGEE. The CDR3 DNA sequence: TGTGCCAGCAGTAGGGGGCCCTACGAGCAGTACTTC. Protein product: CASSRGPYEQYF.

This clone was detected a few times. The chain is built from TRBV19 and TRBJ1-1; 10 bases match TRBD1. Trimming at V came to 11 bases and at J to 5 bases, leaving 8 bases not matched to a gene. Germline CDR1 LNHDA, CDR2 SQIVND (reference sequence). The CDR3 covers 13 residues. This CDR3 reads CAVTGGAVTEAFF. CDR3 bases: TGTGCCGTGACAGGGGGCGCGGTAACTGAAGCTTTCTTT.